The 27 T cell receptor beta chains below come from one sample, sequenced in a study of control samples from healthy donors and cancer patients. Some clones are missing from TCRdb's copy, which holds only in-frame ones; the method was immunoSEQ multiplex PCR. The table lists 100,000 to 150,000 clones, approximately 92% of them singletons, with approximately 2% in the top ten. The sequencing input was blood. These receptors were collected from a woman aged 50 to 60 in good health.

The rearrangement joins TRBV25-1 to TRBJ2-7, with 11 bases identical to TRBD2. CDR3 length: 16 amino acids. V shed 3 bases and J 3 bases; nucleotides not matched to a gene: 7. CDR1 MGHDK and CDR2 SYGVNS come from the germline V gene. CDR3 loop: CASSDSALAGDYEQYF. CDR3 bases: TGTGCCAGCAGTGACTCGGCACTAGCGGGGGACTACGAGCAGTACTTC.

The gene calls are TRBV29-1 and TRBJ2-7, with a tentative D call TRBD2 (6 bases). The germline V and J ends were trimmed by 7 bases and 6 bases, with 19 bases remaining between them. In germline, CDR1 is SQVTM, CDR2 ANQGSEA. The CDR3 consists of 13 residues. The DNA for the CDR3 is TGCAGCGCCCACCTAGGTGCGGGGCCCGAGCAGTACTTC. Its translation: CSAHLGAGPEQYF.

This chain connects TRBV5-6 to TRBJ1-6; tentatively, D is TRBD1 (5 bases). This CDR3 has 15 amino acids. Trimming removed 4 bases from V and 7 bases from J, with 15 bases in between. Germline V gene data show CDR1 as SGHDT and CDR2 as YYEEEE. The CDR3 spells CASSTSGTGNSPLHF. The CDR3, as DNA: TGTGCCAGCAGCACGTCTGGGACGGGAAATTCACCCCTCCACTTT.

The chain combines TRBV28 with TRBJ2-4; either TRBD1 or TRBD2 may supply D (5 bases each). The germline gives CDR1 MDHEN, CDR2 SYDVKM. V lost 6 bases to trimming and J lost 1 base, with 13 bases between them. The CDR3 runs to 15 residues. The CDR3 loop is CASSARDGAKNIQYF. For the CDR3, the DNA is TGTGCCAGCAGCGCCAGGGACGGTGCCAAAAACATTCAGTACTTC.

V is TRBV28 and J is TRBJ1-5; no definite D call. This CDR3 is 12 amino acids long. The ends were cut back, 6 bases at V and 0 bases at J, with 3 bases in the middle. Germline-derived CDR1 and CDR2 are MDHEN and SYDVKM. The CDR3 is CASRGSNQPQHF. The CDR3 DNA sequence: TGTGCCAGCAGAGGTAGCAATCAGCCCCAGCATTTT.

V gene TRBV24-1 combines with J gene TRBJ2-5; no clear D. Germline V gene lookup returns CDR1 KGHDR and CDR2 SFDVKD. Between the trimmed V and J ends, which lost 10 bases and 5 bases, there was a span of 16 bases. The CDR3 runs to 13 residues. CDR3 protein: CATSSEMGETQYF. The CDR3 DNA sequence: TGTGCCACTTCCTCGGAGATGGGGGAGACCCAGTACTTC.

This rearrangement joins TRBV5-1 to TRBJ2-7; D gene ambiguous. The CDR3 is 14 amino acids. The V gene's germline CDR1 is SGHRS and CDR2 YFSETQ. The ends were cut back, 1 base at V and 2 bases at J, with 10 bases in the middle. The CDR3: CASSLFPGTYEQYF. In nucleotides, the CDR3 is TGCGCCAGCAGCTTGTTTCCGGGTACCTACGAGCAGTACTTC.

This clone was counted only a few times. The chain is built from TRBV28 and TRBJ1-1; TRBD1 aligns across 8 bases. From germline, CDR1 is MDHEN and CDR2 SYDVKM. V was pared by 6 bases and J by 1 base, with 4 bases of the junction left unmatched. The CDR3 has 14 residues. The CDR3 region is CASRKQGGNTEAFF. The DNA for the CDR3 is TGTGCCAGCAGAAAACAGGGGGGGAACACTGAAGCTTTCTTT.

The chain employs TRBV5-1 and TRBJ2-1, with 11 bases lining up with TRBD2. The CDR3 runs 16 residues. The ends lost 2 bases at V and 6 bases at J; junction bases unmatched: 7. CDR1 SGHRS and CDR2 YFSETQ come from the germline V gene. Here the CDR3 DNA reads TGCGCCAGCAGCTTCCTAGCGGGGGGTCAATTCAATGAGCAGTTCTTC. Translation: CASSFLAGGQFNEQFF.

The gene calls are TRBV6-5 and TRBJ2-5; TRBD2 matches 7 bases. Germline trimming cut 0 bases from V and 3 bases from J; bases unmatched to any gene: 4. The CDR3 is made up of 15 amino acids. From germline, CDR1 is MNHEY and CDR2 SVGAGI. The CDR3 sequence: CASSYSWLAEETQYF. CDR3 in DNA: TGTGCCAGCAGTTACTCGTGGCTAGCGGAAGAGACCCAGTACTTC.

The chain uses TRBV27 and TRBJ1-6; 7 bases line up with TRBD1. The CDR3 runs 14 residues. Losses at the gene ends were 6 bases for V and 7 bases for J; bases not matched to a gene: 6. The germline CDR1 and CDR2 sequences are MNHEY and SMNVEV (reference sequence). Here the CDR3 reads CASSRTGRNSPLHF. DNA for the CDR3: TGTGCCAGCAGCCGGACAGGTCGGAATTCACCCCTCCACTTT.

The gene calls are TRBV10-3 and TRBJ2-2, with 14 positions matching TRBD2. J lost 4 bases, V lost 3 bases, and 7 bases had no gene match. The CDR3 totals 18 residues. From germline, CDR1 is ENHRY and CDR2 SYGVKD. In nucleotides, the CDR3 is TGTGCCATCAGTGACGCCGCCGGGACTAGCGGGGGCACCGGGGAGCTGTTTTTT. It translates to CAISDAAGTSGGTGELFF.

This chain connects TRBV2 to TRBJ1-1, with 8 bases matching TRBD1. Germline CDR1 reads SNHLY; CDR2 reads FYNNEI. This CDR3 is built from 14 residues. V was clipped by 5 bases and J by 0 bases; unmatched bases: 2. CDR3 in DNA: TGTGCCAGCAGTAGGGACAGGATGAACACTGAAGCTTTCTTT. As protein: CASSRDRMNTEAFF.

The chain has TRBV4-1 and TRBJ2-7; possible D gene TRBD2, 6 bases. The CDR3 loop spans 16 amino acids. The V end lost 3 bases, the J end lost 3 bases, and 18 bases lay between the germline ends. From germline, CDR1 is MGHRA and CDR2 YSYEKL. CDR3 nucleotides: TGCGCCAGCAGCCATCATACCGGGACTGACCTCTACGAGCAGTACTTC. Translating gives CASSHHTGTDLYEQYF.

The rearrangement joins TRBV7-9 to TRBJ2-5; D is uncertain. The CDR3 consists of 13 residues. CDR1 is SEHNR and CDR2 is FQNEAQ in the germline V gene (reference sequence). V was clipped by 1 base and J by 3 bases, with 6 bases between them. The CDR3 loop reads CASSLVAEETQYF. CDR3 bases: TGTGCCAGCAGCTTAGTTGCGGAAGAGACCCAGTACTTC.

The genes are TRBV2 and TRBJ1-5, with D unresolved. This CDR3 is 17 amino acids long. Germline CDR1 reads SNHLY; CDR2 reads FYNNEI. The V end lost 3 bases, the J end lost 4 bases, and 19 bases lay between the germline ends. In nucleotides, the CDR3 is TGTGCCAGCAGTGACCTGACAAGCGGAGGTCGTAATCAGCCCCAGCATTTT. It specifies CASSDLTSGGRNQPQHF. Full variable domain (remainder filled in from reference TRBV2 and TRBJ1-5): EPEVTQTPSHQVTQMGQEVILRCVPISNHLYFYWYRQILGQKVEFLVSFYNNEISEKSEIFDDQFSVERPDGSNFTLKIRSTKLEDSAMYFCASSDLTSGGRNQPQHFGDGTRLSIL.

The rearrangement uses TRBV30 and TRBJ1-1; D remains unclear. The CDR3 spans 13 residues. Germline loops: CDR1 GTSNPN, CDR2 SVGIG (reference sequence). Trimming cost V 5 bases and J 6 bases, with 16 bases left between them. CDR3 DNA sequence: TGTGCCTGGGGGGTTTCCGGGATCTCTGAAGCTTTCTTT. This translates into CAWGVSGISEAFF.

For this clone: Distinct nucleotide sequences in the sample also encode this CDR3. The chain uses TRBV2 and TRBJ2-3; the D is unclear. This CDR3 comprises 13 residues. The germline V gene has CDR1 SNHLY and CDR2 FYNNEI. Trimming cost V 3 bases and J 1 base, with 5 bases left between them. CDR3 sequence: CASSDSGTDTQYF. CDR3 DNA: TGTGCCAGCAGTGATTCGGGCACAGATACGCAGTATTTT.

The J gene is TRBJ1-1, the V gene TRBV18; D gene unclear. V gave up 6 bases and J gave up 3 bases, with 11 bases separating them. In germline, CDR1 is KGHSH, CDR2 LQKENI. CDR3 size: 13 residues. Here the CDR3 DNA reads TGTGCCAGCTCGCTATGGGGAGACACTGAAGCTTTCTTT. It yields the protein CASSLWGDTEAFF.

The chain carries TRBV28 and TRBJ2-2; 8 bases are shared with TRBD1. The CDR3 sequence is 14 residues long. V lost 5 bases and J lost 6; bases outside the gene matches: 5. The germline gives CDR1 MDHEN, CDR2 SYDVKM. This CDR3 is CASSRTGIAGELFF. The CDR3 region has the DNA TGTGCCAGCAGTAGGACAGGGATCGCCGGGGAGCTGTTTTTT.

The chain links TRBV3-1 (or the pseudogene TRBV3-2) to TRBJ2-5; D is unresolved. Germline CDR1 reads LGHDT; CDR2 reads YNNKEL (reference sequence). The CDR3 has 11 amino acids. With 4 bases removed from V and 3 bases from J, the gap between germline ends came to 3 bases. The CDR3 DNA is TGTGCCAGCAGCCTAGAAGAGACCCAGTACTTC. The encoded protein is CASSLEETQYF.

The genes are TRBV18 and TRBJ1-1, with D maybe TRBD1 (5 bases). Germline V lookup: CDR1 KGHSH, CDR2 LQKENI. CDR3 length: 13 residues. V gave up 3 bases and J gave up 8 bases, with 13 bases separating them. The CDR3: CASSPQTAAEAFF. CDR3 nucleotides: TGTGCCAGCTCACCGCAGACAGCTGCCGAAGCTTTCTTT.

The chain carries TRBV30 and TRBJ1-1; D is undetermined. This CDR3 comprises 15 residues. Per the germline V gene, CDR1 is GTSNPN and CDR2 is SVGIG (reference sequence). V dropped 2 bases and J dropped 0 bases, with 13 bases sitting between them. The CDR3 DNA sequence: TGTGCCTGGAGTTTAGGGCCCTTTATGAACACTGAAGCTTTCTTT. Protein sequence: CAWSLGPFMNTEAFF.

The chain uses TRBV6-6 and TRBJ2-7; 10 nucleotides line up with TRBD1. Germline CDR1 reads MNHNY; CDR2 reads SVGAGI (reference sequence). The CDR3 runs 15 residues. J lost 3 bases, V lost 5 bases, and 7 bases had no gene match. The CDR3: CASSDAGTGDYEQYF. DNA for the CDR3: TGTGCCAGCAGTGACGCCGGGACAGGGGACTACGAGCAGTACTTC.

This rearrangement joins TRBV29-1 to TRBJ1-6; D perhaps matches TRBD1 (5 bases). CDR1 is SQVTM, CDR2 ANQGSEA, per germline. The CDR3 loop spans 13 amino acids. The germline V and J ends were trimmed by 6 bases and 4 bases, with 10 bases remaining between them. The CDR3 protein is CSVRQSYNSPLHF. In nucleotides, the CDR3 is TGCAGCGTGAGACAGAGTTATAATTCACCCCTCCACTTT. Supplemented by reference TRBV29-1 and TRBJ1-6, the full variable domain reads SAVISQKPSRDICQRGTSLTIQCQVDSQVTMMFWYRQQPGQSLTLIATANQGSEATYESGFVIDKFPISRPNLTFSTLTVSNMSPEDSSIYLCSVRQSYNSPLHFGNGTRLTVT.

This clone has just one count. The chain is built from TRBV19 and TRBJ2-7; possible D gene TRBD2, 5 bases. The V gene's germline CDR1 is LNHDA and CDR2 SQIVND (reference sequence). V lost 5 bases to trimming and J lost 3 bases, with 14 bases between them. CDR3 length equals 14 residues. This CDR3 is CASSRASSGYEQYF. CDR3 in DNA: TGTGCCAGTAGTCGGGCTAGCTCGGGCTACGAGCAGTACTTC.

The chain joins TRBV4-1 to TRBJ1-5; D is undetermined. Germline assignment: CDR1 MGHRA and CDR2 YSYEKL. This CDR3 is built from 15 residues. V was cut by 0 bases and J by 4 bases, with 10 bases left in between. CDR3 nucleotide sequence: TGCGCCAGCAGCCAAGATACCGGGGTAAATCAGCCCCAGCATTTT. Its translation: CASSQDTGVNQPQHF.